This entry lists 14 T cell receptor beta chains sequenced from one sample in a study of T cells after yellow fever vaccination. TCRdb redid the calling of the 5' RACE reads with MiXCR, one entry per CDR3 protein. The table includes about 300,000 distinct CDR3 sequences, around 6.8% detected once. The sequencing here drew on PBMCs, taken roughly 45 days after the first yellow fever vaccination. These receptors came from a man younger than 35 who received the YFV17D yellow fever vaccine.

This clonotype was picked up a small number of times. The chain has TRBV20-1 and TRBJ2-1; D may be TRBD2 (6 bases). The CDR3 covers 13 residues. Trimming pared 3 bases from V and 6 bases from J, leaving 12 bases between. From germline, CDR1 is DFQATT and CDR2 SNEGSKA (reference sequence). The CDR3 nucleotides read TGCAGTGCTAGCCCGCGGGGAGTCAATGAGCAGTTCTTC. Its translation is CSASPRGVNEQFF.

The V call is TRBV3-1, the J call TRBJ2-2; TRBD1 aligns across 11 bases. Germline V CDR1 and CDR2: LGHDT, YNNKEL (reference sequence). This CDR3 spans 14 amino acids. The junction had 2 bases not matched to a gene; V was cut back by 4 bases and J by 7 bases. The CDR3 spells CASSLGTGGGELFF. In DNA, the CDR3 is TGTGCCAGCAGCCTTGGGACAGGGGGCGGGGAGCTGTTTTTT.

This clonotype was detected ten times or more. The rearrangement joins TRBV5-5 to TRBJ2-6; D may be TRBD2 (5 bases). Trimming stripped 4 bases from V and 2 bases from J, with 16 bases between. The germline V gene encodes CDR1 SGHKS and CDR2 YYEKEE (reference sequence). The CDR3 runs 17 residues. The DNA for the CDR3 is TGTGCCAGCAGCCCCTATAGCGAACCGCCTGGGGCCAACGTCCTGACTTTC. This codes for CASSPYSEPPGANVLTF.

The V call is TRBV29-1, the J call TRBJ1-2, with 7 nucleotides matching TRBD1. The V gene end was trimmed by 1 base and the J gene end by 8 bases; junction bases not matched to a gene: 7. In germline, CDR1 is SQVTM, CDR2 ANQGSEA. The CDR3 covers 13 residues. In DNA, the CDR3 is TGCAGCGTTGAAGGGGCCAGGGGGAGAGGCTACACCTTC. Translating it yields CSVEGARGRGYTF. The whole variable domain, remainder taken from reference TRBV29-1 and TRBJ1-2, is SAVISQKPSRDICQRGTSLTIQCQVDSQVTMMFWYRQQPGQSLTLIATANQGSEATYESGFVIDKFPISRPNLTFSTLTVSNMSPEDSSIYLCSVEGARGRGYTFGSGTRLTVV.

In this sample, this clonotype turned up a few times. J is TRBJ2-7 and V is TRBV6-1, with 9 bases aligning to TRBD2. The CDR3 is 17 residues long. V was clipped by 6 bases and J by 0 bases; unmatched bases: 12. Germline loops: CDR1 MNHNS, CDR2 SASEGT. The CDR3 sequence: CASRGYRLAESSYEQYF. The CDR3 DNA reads TGTGCCAGCAGGGGATATCGACTAGCGGAGAGCTCCTACGAGCAGTACTTC.

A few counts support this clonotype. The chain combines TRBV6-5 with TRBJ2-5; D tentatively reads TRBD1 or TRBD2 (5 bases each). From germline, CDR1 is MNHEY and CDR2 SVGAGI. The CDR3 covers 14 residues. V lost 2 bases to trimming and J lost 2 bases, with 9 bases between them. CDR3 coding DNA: TGTGCCAGCAGTTACATGGGACGTCAAGAGACCCAGTACTTC. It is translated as CASSYMGRQETQYF.

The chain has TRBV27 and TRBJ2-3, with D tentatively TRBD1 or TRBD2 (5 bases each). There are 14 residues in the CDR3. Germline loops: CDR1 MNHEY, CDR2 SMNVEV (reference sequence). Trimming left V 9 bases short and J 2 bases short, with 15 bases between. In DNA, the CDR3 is TGTGCCAGTTCACCGGGACCTACCACAGATACGCAGTATTTT. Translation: CASSPGPTTDTQYF.

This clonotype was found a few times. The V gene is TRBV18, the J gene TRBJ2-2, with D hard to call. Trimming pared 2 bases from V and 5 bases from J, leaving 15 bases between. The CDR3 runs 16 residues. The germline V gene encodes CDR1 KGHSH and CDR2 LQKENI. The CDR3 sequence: CASSPFGPPETGELFF. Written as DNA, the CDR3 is TGTGCCAGCTCACCATTCGGCCCCCCGGAAACCGGGGAGCTGTTTTTT.

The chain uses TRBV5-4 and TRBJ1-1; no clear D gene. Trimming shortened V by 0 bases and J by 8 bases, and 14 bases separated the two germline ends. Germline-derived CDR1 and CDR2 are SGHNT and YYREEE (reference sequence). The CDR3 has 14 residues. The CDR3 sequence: CASSLAEGPQEAFF. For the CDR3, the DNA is TGTGCCAGCAGCTTGGCCGAGGGCCCGCAGGAAGCTTTCTTT.

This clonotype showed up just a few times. CDR3 bases: TGTGCCAGCGGATACCCAATAGCCAAAAACATTCAGTACTTC. Encoded protein: CASGYPIAKNIQYF. V is TRBV6-5 and J is TRBJ2-4; D remains ambiguous. This CDR3 region has 14 residues. Trimming shortened V by 8 bases and J by 0 bases, and 11 bases separated the two germline ends. Per germline, CDR1 MNHEY and CDR2 SVGAGI.

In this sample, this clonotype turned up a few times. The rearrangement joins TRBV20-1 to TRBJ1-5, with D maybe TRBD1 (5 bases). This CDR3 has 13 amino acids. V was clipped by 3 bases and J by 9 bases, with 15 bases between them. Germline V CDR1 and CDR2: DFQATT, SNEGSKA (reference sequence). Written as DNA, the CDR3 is TGCAGTGCTAGGGGGGGAGTGCGGAGGCCCCAGCATTTT. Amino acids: CSARGGVRRPQHF.

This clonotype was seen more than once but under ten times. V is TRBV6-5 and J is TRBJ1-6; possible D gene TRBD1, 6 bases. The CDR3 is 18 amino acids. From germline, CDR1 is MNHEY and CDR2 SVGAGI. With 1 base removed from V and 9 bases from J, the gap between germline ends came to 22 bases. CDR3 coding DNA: TGTGCCAGCAGTTACTACGCCCCATCAGGGGTGATGCGTTCACCCCTCCACTTT. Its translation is CASSYYAPSGVMRSPLHF.

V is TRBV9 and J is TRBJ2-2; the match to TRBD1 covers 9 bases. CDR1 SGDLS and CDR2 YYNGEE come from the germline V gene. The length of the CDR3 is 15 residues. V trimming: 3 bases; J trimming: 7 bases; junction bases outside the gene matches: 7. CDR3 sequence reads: CASSDTGGLFGELFF. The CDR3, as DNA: TGTGCCAGCAGCGATACAGGGGGCCTGTTCGGGGAGCTGTTTTTT.

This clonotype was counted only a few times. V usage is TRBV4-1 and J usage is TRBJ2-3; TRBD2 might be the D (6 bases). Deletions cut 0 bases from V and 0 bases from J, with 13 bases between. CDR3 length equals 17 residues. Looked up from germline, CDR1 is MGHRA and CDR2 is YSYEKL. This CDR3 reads CASSQDRTSSSTDTQYF. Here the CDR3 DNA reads TGCGCCAGCAGCCAAGATAGAACTAGCTCTAGCACAGATACGCAGTATTTT.